These 31 T cell receptor beta chains share one sample of origin, sequenced in a study of PD-1 blockade in classical Hodgkin lymphoma. Brentuximab vedotin exposure varied, and every patient relapsed after autologous stem cell transplantation. Magnetic negative selection was used to purify CD4+ T cells from PBMCs that had been thawed. Profiled with immunoSEQ multiplex PCR; TCRdb holds only in-frame clones, not every one. This table has about 12,000 clones, roughly three quarters appearing once. Sequenced here: CD4+ T cells from blood, sampled at baseline. The receptors were sampled from a human donor with classical Hodgkin lymphoma.

This chain links TRBV6-1 with TRBJ2-2; maybe TRBD1 (6 bases). Trimming stripped 6 bases from V and 5 bases from J, with 7 bases between. The CDR3 contains 12 residues. Germline lookup yields CDR1 MNHNS and CDR2 SASEGT. The CDR3 here is CASRTGTGELFF. As DNA, the CDR3 is TGTGCCAGCAGAACAGGGACCGGGGAGCTGTTTTTT.

The V call is TRBV7-9, the J call TRBJ2-5, with a weak D call TRBD1 (6 bases). The CDR3 extends over 15 amino acids. Germline CDR1 and CDR2: SEHNR and FQNEAQ (reference sequence). Trimming took 1 base from V and 2 from J, leaving 11 bases between them. The CDR3 DNA reads TGTGCCAGCAGCTTAGGGGACATGAAACAAGAGACCCAGTACTTC. Encoded protein: CASSLGDMKQETQYF.

The chain employs TRBV5-1 and TRBJ2-6, with TRBD2 identical over 13 bases. The germline gives CDR1 SGHRS, CDR2 YFSETQ. V lost 4 bases to trimming and J lost 0 bases; unmatched junction nucleotides: 4. There are 18 residues in the CDR3. As DNA, the CDR3 is TGCGCCAGCAGCGGGGGACTAGCGGGGATCTCTGGGGCCAACGTCCTGACTTTC. It translates to CASSGGLAGISGANVLTF.

The chain recombines TRBV16 with TRBJ2-3, with 8 bases matching TRBD1. CDR3 length equals 15 residues. The germline V gene has CDR1 KGHSY and CDR2 FQNENV. V lost 4 bases to trimming and J lost 5 bases; unmatched junction nucleotides: 8. CDR3 amino acids: CASSRAGQVGDTQYF. The CDR3 DNA reads TGTGCCAGCAGCCGGGCGGGACAGGTGGGAGATACGCAGTATTTT.

The rearrangement joins TRBV5-1 to TRBJ2-7; 13 bases map to TRBD2. The germline CDR1 and CDR2 sequences are SGHRS and YFSETQ. The V and J ends lost 4 bases and 0 bases, in that order; junction bases with no gene match: 7. The CDR3 is made up of 17 amino acids. CDR3 nucleotide sequence: TGCGCCAGCAGCCCGGGACTAGCGGGGCCTAGCTCCTACGAGCAGTACTTC. Residues: CASSPGLAGPSSYEQYF.

The CDR3 sequence: CSLWDGMNTEAFF. The CDR3, as DNA: TGCAGCTTATGGGACGGGATGAACACTGAAGCTTTCTTT. The chain employs TRBV29-1 and TRBJ1-1; D perhaps matches TRBD1 (5 bases). Between the trimmed V and J ends, which lost 8 bases and 0 bases, there was a span of 13 bases. This CDR3 region has 13 residues. Germline CDR1 reads SQVTM; CDR2 reads ANQGSEA.

This chain uses TRBV7-9 with TRBJ1-4; the D gene is possibly TRBD1 (5 bases). Germline lookup yields CDR1 SEHNR and CDR2 FQNEAQ (reference sequence). The CDR3 has 16 residues. Trimming shortened V by 1 base and J by 2 bases, and 11 bases separated the two germline ends. CDR3 in DNA: TGTGCCAGCAGCTTAGTTTCGGGGCATACTAATGAAAAACTGTTTTTT. Translated: CASSLVSGHTNEKLFF.

V usage is TRBV7-3 and J usage is TRBJ2-5, with 11 nucleotides matching TRBD2. With V trimmed by 5 bases and J by 1 base, 3 bases remained unmatched. The length of the CDR3 is 15 residues. The germline V gene has CDR1 SGHTA and CDR2 FQGTGA. In DNA form, the CDR3 reads TGTGCCAGCAGCACTAGCGGGGGACTCCAAGAGACCCAGTACTTC. Translated: CASSTSGGLQETQYF.

V usage is TRBV15 and J usage is TRBJ2-3; no reliable D call. Trimming pared 0 bases from V and 5 bases from J, leaving 6 bases between. CDR3 length: 13 residues. Germline V gene sequence: CDR1 LNHNV, CDR2 YYDKDF (reference sequence). CDR3 DNA: TGTGCCACCAGCAGAGAGGGTCTAGATACGCAGTATTTT. This codes for CATSREGLDTQYF. Supplemented by reference TRBV15 and TRBJ2-3, the full variable domain reads DAMVIQNPRYQVTQFGKPVTLSCSQTLNHNVMYWYQQKSSQAPKLLFHYYDKDFNNEADTPDNFQSRRPNTSFCFLDIRSPGLGDTAMYLCATSREGLDTQYFGPGTRLTVL.

The chain is built from TRBV19 and TRBJ2-3, with 9 bases that match TRBD2. CDR3 size: 15 residues. Germline trimming cut 5 bases from V and 1 base from J; bases unmatched to any gene: 4. In germline, CDR1 is LNHDA, CDR2 SQIVND (reference sequence). CDR3 protein: CASSLRLAGTDTQYF. CDR3 DNA sequence: TGTGCCAGTAGTTTAAGACTAGCGGGCACAGATACGCAGTATTTT.

This chain connects TRBV4-3 to TRBJ1-6; tentatively, D is TRBD1 (5 bases). The length of the CDR3 is 17 residues. In germline, CDR1 is LGHNA, CDR2 YSLEER. V lost 0 bases and J 5 bases, leaving 14 bases between the germline ends. CDR3 region: CASSQEVPDINNSPLHF. DNA for the CDR3: TGCGCCAGCAGCCAAGAGGTTCCGGACATTAATAATTCACCCCTCCACTTT.

J is TRBJ2-3 and V is TRBV5-1, with 7 bases that match TRBD2. The germline CDR1 and CDR2 sequences are SGHRS and YFSETQ. The V gene end was trimmed by 0 bases and the J gene end by 0 bases; junction bases not matched to a gene: 4. The CDR3 contains 16 residues. This CDR3 is CASSLGPGGSTDTQYF. Written as DNA, the CDR3 is TGCGCCAGCAGCTTGGGCCCCGGGGGGAGCACAGATACGCAGTATTTT.

This chain links TRBV11-1 with TRBJ2-5; TRBD1 matches 7 bases. The DNA end is more similar to TRBJ2-7, so the J call may be wrong. CDR3 length equals 18 residues. Germline V gives CDR1 SGHAT, CDR2 FQDESV (reference sequence). The DNA for the CDR3 is TGTGCCAGCAGCTTATCGGCCCTGGGACAGCCATTCTCCTACGAGCAGTACTTC. It translates to CASSLSALGQPFSYEQYF.

The V gene is TRBV2, the J gene TRBJ2-1; D is tentatively TRBD1 or TRBD2 (6 bases each). Germline V gives CDR1 SNHLY, CDR2 FYNNEI. This CDR3 has 15 amino acids. Trimming left V 4 bases short and J 2 bases short, with 12 bases between. CDR3 residues: CASSGPGGTYNEQFF. The CDR3, as DNA: TGTGCCAGCAGTGGACCCGGGGGCACCTACAATGAGCAGTTCTTC.

The rearrangement uses TRBV28 and TRBJ2-1, with 7 bases aligning to TRBD2. The CDR3 covers 16 residues. V shed 6 bases and J 0 bases; nucleotides not matched to a gene: 8. Germline CDR1 MDHEN, CDR2 SYDVKM. The CDR3 is CASRGEGWSSYNEQFF. Written as DNA, the CDR3 is TGTGCCAGCAGAGGGGAGGGGTGGAGCTCCTACAATGAGCAGTTCTTC. Filled out from reference TRBV28 and TRBJ2-1, the complete variable domain reads DVKVTQSSRYLVKRTGEKVFLECVQDMDHENMFWYRQDPGLGLRLIYFSYDVKMKEKGDIPEGYSVSREKKERFSLILESASTNQTSMYLCASRGEGWSSYNEQFFGPGTRLTVL.

The genes are TRBV6-4 and TRBJ1-1; TRBD1 matches 7 bases. With V trimmed by 5 bases and J by 4 bases, 7 bases remained unmatched. The CDR3 consists of 14 residues. Per germline, CDR1 MRHNA and CDR2 SNTAGT. This chain's CDR3 is CASSHDRETTEAFF. The CDR3 DNA reads TGTGCCAGCAGTCATGACAGGGAAACCACTGAAGCTTTCTTT.

The gene calls are TRBV30 and TRBJ2-7; D might be TRBD1 (7 bases). V shed 7 bases and J shed 4 bases, with 17 bases lying between them. Germline CDR1 and CDR2: GTSNPN and SVGIG (reference sequence). The CDR3 has 13 residues. This CDR3 is CASRDSPRYEQYF. CDR3 coding DNA: TGTGCCTCGCGGGACAGCCCAAGGTACGAGCAGTACTTC.

A single count supports this clone. This chain connects TRBV15 to TRBJ2-2; D remains ambiguous. The V gene lost 5 bases and the J gene lost 5 bases, with 15 bases spanning the gap. The CDR3 totals 15 residues. From germline, CDR1 is LNHNV and CDR2 YYDKDF (reference sequence). The CDR3: CATSPDVLGTGELFF. CDR3 bases: TGTGCCACCAGCCCCGATGTATTGGGTACCGGGGAGCTGTTTTTT. Variable domain in full (rest from reference TRBV15 and TRBJ2-2): DAMVIQNPRYQVTQFGKPVTLSCSQTLNHNVMYWYQQKSSQAPKLLFHYYDKDFNNEADTPDNFQSRRPNTSFCFLDIRSPGLGDTAMYLCATSPDVLGTGELFFGEGSRLTVL.

The V call is TRBV5-6, the J call TRBJ2-6; D might be TRBD1 (6 bases). Trimming cost V 5 bases and J 4 bases, with 16 bases left between them. This CDR3 contains 16 residues. The germline V gene has CDR1 SGHDT and CDR2 YYEEEE. The CDR3 region is CASRVYRVLGANVLTF. The CDR3 DNA sequence: TGTGCCAGCAGGGTGTACAGGGTGCTGGGGGCCAACGTCCTGACTTTC.

The rearrangement uses TRBV5-6 and TRBJ1-2; no clear D gene. V was trimmed by 1 base and J by 0 bases, leaving 7 bases between them. Germline loops: CDR1 SGHDT, CDR2 YYEEEE. The CDR3 has 14 amino acids. In DNA form, the CDR3 reads TGTGCCAGCAGCTTGTCGTTAGCTAACTATGGCTACACCTTC. Its translation: CASSLSLANYGYTF.

The chain combines TRBV5-1 with TRBJ2-5, with 12 bases fitting TRBD2. Germline lookup yields CDR1 SGHRS and CDR2 YFSETQ. V was clipped by 7 bases and J by 2 bases; unmatched bases: 3. This CDR3 spans 14 amino acids. The CDR3 DNA is TGCGCCAGCGGACTAGCGGGGCCTCAAGAGACCCAGTACTTC. Residues: CASGLAGPQETQYF.

V gene TRBV5-4 combines with J gene TRBJ2-5, with 9 nucleotides matching TRBD1. The germline CDR1 and CDR2 sequences are SGHNT and YYREEE (reference sequence). The CDR3 is 14 residues long. The V and J ends lost 4 bases and 4 bases, in that order; junction bases with no gene match: 5. The CDR3, as DNA: TGTGCCAGCAGCCAGGGACAGGGAAGAGAGACCCAGTACTTC. It yields the protein CASSQGQGRETQYF.

The chain recombines TRBV28 with TRBJ2-6, with D possibly being TRBD2 (5 bases). Trimming stripped 4 bases from V and 1 base from J, with 11 bases between. This CDR3 is built from 16 residues. Germline lookup yields CDR1 MDHEN and CDR2 SYDVKM. The chain's CDR3 is CASSSGVLSGANVLTF. The CDR3 DNA is TGTGCCAGCAGTTCCGGGGTCCTATCTGGGGCCAACGTCCTGACTTTC.

This clone was counted between two and nine times. The J gene is TRBJ1-6, the V gene TRBV15; maybe TRBD1 (5 bases). CDR1 and CDR2 (germline): LNHNV, YYDKDF (reference sequence). The V end was cut by 2 bases, the J end by 7 bases, with 12 bases between. The CDR3 totals 15 residues. CDR3 protein: CATSRQTGTNSPLHF. The CDR3 coding sequence is TGTGCCACCAGCAGACAGACGGGGACGAATTCACCCCTCCACTTT. The full variable domain, completed using reference TRBV15 and TRBJ1-6, is DAMVIQNPRYQVTQFGKPVTLSCSQTLNHNVMYWYQQKSSQAPKLLFHYYDKDFNNEADTPDNFQSRRPNTSFCFLDIRSPGLGDTAMYLCATSRQTGTNSPLHFGNGTRLTVT.

This chain uses TRBV27 with TRBJ1-2; no reliable D call. The CDR3 contains 13 residues. In germline, CDR1 is MNHEY, CDR2 SMNVEV (reference sequence). Trimming took off 0 bases at V and 5 bases at J, with 7 bases between the two ends. The CDR3 DNA reads as TGTGCCAGCAGTTTATCTTGGGATTATGGCTACACCTTC. Its translation: CASSLSWDYGYTF.

The chain combines TRBV6-1 with TRBJ2-7, with 8 bases aligning to TRBD1. The junction had 2 bases not matched to a gene; V was cut back by 4 bases and J by 3 bases. The CDR3 has 13 amino acids. From germline, CDR1 is MNHNS and CDR2 SASEGT. The CDR3 loop is CASSGTGIYEQYF. The CDR3, as DNA: TGTGCCAGCAGTGGGACAGGGATCTACGAGCAGTACTTC.

The gene calls are TRBV7-2 and TRBJ1-2, with 10 bases fitting TRBD1. Germline trimming cut 6 bases from V and 3 bases from J; bases unmatched to any gene: 7. This CDR3 has 15 amino acids. Germline V gene lookup returns CDR1 SGHTA and CDR2 FQGNSA. CDR3 nucleotides: TGTGCCAGCAGTATCGGGACAGGGGATTACTATGGCTACACCTTC. Translated: CASSIGTGDYYGYTF.

This chain connects TRBV29-1 to TRBJ1-2; D unresolved. Looked up from germline, CDR1 is SQVTM and CDR2 is ANQGSEA. The CDR3 has 11 residues. V lost 4 bases to trimming and J lost 4 bases, with 7 bases between them. Here the CDR3 DNA reads TGCAGCGTTGGCGAGGTCTATGGCTACACCTTC. This encodes CSVGEVYGYTF.

The rearrangement joins TRBV11-2 to TRBJ2-7; TRBD1 agrees at 10 bases. After removal of 5 bases from V and 3 bases from J, the junction contained 10 bases not matched to a gene. CDR1 and CDR2 from the germline V gene are SGHAT and FQNNGV. The CDR3 runs 16 residues. The CDR3 DNA reads TGTGCCAGCAGCGTCATAGAGGGGACAGGGGTCTACGAGCAGTACTTC. This codes for CASSVIEGTGVYEQYF.

This CDR3 reads CASSQRRGSQRASTDTQYF. As DNA, the CDR3 is TGTGCCAGCAGCCAAAGGCGGGGGAGCCAGCGAGCTAGCACAGATACGCAGTATTTT. This sequence joins TRBV4-2 and TRBJ2-3, with 7 positions matching TRBD2. CDR3 length: 19 amino acids. The V gene end was trimmed by 2 bases and the J gene end by 0 bases; junction bases not matched to a gene: 14. The germline CDR1 and CDR2 sequences are LGHNA and YNFKEQ.

This chain connects TRBV6-5 to TRBJ1-1, with D tentatively TRBD1 (5 bases). Germline values: CDR1 MNHEY, CDR2 SVGAGI. The CDR3 has 14 amino acids. Trimming left V 7 bases short and J 4 bases short, with 16 bases between. As DNA, the CDR3 is TGTGCCAGCACCCAACCGGGGCGAGGCACTGAAGCTTTCTTT. This codes for CASTQPGRGTEAFF.